This entry lists 16 T cell receptor beta chains sequenced from one sample in a study of CD8 T cells in Susac syndrome. cDNA came from about 0.46 to 1 ug RNA primed by random hexamers. A single record per CDR3 protein comes from TCRdb applying MiXCR to the immunoSEQ multiplex PCR reads. The sample includes some 120,000 distinct CDR3 sequences, roughly 96% of them seen just once. The sample comprised CD4+ T cells from PBMCs. The receptor set was obtained from a human donor in good health.

The CDR3 is CAWSISGDNEQFF. In DNA form, the CDR3 reads TGTGCCTGGAGTATATCAGGGGACAATGAGCAGTTCTTC. The rearrangement uses TRBV30 and TRBJ2-1, with D perhaps TRBD1 (6 bases). Germline V gene sequence: CDR1 GTSNPN, CDR2 SVGIG (reference sequence). V dropped 2 bases and J dropped 5 bases, with 10 bases sitting between them. The CDR3 is 13 residues long.

The CDR3 here is CASRPQGLAGAGELFF. The CDR3 nucleotides read TGTGCCAGCAGACCTCAGGGACTAGCGGGAGCCGGGGAGCTGTTTTTT. The rearrangement joins TRBV6-1 to TRBJ2-2; 14 positions match TRBD2. CDR1 and CDR2 (germline): MNHNS, SASEGT. The CDR3 loop spans 16 amino acids. V gave up 6 bases and J gave up 6 bases; unmatched junction bases: 6.

V usage is TRBV28 and J usage is TRBJ1-5; TRBD1 is a possible D gene (6 bases). The CDR3 length is 14 residues. Germline CDR1 is MDHEN and CDR2 is SYDVKM. The germline V and J ends were trimmed by 5 bases and 5 bases, with 13 bases remaining between them. CDR3 in amino acids: CASSPGGIHQPQHF. The CDR3 DNA reads as TGTGCCAGCAGTCCCGGGGGCATTCATCAGCCCCAGCATTTT.

The chain uses TRBV29-1 and TRBJ2-1; possibly TRBD1 or TRBD2 for D (6 bases each). Germline V gene data show CDR1 as SQVTM and CDR2 as ANQGSEA. The CDR3 is made up of 15 amino acids. V lost 7 bases and J 9 bases, leaving 25 bases between the germline ends. CDR3 amino acids: CSAPTGGTQNGEQFF. CDR3 nucleotides: TGCAGCGCCCCCACCGGGGGCACTCAAAATGGTGAGCAGTTCTTC.

The chain carries TRBV20-1 and TRBJ2-7, with TRBD2 matching over 9 bases. CDR3 length: 14 amino acids. The junction had 8 bases not matched to a gene; V was cut back by 3 bases and J by 5 bases. Germline loops: CDR1 DFQATT, CDR2 SNEGSKA (reference sequence). The CDR3 DNA follows: TGCAGTGCTAGCGGGGCGGGAGGGCCGAACGAGCAGTACTTC. It codes for CSASGAGGPNEQYF.

The chain uses TRBV7-6 and TRBJ2-7; D might be TRBD2 (6 bases). The germline CDR1 and CDR2 sequences are SGHVS and FNYEAQ. V lost 0 bases and J 3 bases, leaving 18 bases between the germline ends. The CDR3 is made up of 17 amino acids. The CDR3 sequence: CASSLAPPGVGSYEQYF. As DNA, the CDR3 is TGTGCCAGCAGCTTAGCGCCACCGGGAGTCGGAAGCTACGAGCAGTACTTC.

This chain links TRBV28 with TRBJ1-2; 7 bases map to TRBD1. Trimming removed 4 bases from V and 7 bases from J; junction bases left unmatched: 6. Per the germline V gene, CDR1 is MDHEN and CDR2 is SYDVKM. This CDR3 is built from 13 residues. The CDR3 DNA is TGTGCCAGCAGTTATCATCAGGGGGTTGGCTACACCTTC. This gives the protein CASSYHQGVGYTF.

The chain combines TRBV15 with TRBJ2-7, with D hard to call. CDR3 length equals 15 residues. Trimming pared 1 base from V and 3 bases from J, leaving 13 bases between. Germline CDR1 is LNHNV and CDR2 is YYDKDF (reference sequence). Written as DNA, the CDR3 is TGTGCCACCAGCAGAGTACACGGTGGGGTCTACGAGCAGTACTTC. It codes for CATSRVHGGVYEQYF.

The chain uses TRBV5-4 and TRBJ1-5; TRBD1 agrees at 9 bases. The CDR3 consists of 14 residues. J gave up 6 bases and V 4 bases, and 5 bases lay outside the gene matches. Germline V gene data show CDR1 as SGHNT and CDR2 as YYREEE (reference sequence). The CDR3 DNA reads as TGTGCCAGCAGCCGGGACAGGGCTAGTCAGCCCCAGCATTTT. Protein: CASSRDRASQPQHF. Full variable domain (missing parts from reference TRBV5-4 and TRBJ1-5): ETGVTQSPTHLIKTRGQQVTLRCSSQSGHNTVSWYQQALGQGPQFIFQYYREEENGRGNFPPRFSGLQFPNYSSELNVNALELDDSALYLCASSRDRASQPQHFGDGTRLSIL.

The V and J genes are TRBV29-1 and TRBJ2-3, with TRBD2 identical over 9 bases. The V gene end was trimmed by 2 bases and the J gene end by 10 bases; junction bases not matched to a gene: 7. The CDR3 totals 13 residues. CDR1 and CDR2 from the germline V gene are SQVTM and ANQGSEA. CDR3 bases: TGCAGCGTTGAATCGGATAGCGGGAGTTCGCAGTATTTT. This translates into CSVESDSGSSQYF.

The V call is TRBV6-2 or TRBV6-3, the J call TRBJ2-1; 12 nucleotides match TRBD2. Germline lookup yields CDR1 MNHEY and CDR2 SVGEGT. V was clipped by 2 bases and J by 9 bases; unmatched bases: 17. CDR3 length: 19 residues. The CDR3 bases are TGTGCCAGCAGTTACGGGCCTAGCGGGAGGGCTAATCGAGGAGCTGAGCAGTTCTTC. Translated: CASSYGPSGRANRGAEQFF.

This chain joins TRBV9 and TRBJ2-2; D possibly uses TRBD1 or TRBD2 (6 bases each). In germline, CDR1 is SGDLS, CDR2 YYNGEE. V gave up 0 bases and J gave up 4 bases, with 10 bases separating them. The CDR3 has 15 residues. The CDR3 loop reads CASSVGEGGTGELFF. In nucleotides, the CDR3 is TGTGCCAGCAGCGTAGGCGAGGGGGGCACCGGGGAGCTGTTTTTT.

The chain has TRBV20-1 and TRBJ1-5; 7 bases are shared with TRBD1. This CDR3 contains 15 residues. Per the germline V gene, CDR1 is DFQATT and CDR2 is SNEGSKA (reference sequence). V trimming: 4 bases; J trimming: 7 bases; junction bases outside the gene matches: 13. CDR3 residues: CSATLTRGRIQPQHF. CDR3 bases: TGCAGTGCTACCTTGACAAGGGGGCGCATCCAGCCCCAGCATTTT.

The rearrangement links TRBV2 to TRBJ2-7, with 10 bases lining up with TRBD1. The length of the CDR3 is 15 residues. Trimming at V came to 6 bases and at J to 0 bases, leaving 5 bases not matched to a gene. Germline V gene lookup returns CDR1 SNHLY and CDR2 FYNNEI. The CDR3 bases are TGTGCCAGCAGGAGTGACAGGGGGCTCTCCTACGAGCAGTACTTC. It translates to CASRSDRGLSYEQYF.

The chain couples TRBV7-9 to TRBJ1-4; TRBD1 is a possible D gene (6 bases). This CDR3 is built from 13 residues. The V end was cut by 3 bases, the J end by 8 bases, with 10 bases between. The germline CDR1 and CDR2 sequences are SEHNR and FQNEAQ (reference sequence). Written as DNA, the CDR3 is TGTGCCAGCAGCTTCCAGGGGAAGGAAAAACTGTTTTTT. Translating it yields CASSFQGKEKLFF.

V gene TRBV28 combines with J gene TRBJ2-2; 15 bases fit TRBD2. V lost 10 bases to trimming and J lost 6 bases; unmatched junction nucleotides: 9. Germline CDR1 MDHEN, CDR2 SYDVKM. The CDR3 has 16 amino acids. CDR3 sequence: CANPRTSGRAPGELFF. CDR3 bases: TGTGCCAATCCTAGGACTAGCGGGAGGGCCCCCGGGGAGCTGTTTTTT.